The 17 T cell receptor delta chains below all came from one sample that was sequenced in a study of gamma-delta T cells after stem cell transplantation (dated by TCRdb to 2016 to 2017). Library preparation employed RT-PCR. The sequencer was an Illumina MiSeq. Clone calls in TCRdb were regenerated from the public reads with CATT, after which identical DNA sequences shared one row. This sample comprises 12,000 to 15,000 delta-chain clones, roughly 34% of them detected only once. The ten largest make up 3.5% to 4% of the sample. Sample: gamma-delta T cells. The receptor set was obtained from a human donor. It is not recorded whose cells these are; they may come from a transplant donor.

CDR3 protein: CACDTLVGGALTAQLFF. CDR3 in DNA: TGTGCCTGTGACACTTTGGTTGGGGGAGCTTTGACAGCACAACTCTTCTTT. The chain is built from TRDV2 and TRDJ2, with 7 bases fitting TRDD3. Germline V gene lookup returns CDR1 GEAIGNYY and CDR2 EKD. After removal of 1 base from V and 0 bases from J, the junction contained 7 bases not matched to a gene. The CDR3 covers 17 residues.

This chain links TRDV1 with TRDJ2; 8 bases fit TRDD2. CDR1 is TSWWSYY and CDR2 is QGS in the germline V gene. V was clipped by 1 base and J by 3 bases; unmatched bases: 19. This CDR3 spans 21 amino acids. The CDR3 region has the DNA TGTGCTCTTGGGGAACCGCTTCCTACAGGAAAGAGTAGGGGGGTGACAGCACAACTCTTCTTT. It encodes CALGEPLPTGKSRGVTAQLFF.

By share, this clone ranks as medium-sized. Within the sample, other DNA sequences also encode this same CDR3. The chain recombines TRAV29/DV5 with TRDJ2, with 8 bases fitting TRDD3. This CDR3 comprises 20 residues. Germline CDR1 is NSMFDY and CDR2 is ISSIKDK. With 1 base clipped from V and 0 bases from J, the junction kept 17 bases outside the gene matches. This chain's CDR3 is CAASHAVLGATLPLTAQLFF. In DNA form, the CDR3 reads TGTGCAGCAAGCCATGCAGTACTGGGGGCCACTCTTCCTTTGACAGCACAACTCTTCTTT.

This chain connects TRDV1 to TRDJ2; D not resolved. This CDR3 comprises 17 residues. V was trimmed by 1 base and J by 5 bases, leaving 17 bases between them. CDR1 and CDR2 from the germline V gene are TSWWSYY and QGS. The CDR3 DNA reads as TGTGCTCTTGGGGAACAGCCAATTAATGGATGTACAGCACAACTCTTCTTT. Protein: CALGEQPINGCTAQLFF.

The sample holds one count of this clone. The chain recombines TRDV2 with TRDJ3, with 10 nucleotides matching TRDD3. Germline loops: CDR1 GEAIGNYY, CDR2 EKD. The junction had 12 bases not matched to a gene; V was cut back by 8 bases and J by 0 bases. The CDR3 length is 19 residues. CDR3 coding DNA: TGTGCCTATTTTTTAGGGGGATACGCGAACTCCTGGGACACCCGACAGATGTTTTTC. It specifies CAYFLGGYANSWDTRQMFF.

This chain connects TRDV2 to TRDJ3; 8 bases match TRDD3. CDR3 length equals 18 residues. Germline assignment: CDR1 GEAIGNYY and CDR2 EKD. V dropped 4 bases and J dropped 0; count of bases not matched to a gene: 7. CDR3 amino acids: CACDTLGGSSWDTRQMFF. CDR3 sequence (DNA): TGTGCCTGTGATACACTGGGGGGCTCCTCCTGGGACACCCGACAGATGTTTTTC.

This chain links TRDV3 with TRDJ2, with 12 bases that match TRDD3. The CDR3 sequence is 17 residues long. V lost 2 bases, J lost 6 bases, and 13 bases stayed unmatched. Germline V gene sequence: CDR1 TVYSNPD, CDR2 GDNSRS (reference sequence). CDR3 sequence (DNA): TGTGCCTTTTCGTCGCCTACTGGGGGATACAGGGCAGCACAACTCTTCTTT. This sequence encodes CAFSSPTGGYRAAQLFF.

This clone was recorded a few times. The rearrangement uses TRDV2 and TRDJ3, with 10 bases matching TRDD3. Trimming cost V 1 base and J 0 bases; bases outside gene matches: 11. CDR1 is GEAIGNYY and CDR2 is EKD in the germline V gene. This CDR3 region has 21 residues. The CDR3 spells CACDTMGDTLTSSWDTRQMFF. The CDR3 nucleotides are TGTGCCTGTGACACGATGGGGGATACCCTAACTTCCTCCTGGGACACCCGACAGATGTTTTTC.

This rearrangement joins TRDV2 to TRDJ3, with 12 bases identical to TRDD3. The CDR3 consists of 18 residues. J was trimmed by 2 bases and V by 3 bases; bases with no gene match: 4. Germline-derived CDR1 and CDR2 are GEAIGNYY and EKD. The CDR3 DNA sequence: TGTGCCTGTGACCCTTACTGGGGGATACCCTGGGACACCCGACAGATGTTTTTC. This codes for CACDPYWGIPWDTRQMFF.

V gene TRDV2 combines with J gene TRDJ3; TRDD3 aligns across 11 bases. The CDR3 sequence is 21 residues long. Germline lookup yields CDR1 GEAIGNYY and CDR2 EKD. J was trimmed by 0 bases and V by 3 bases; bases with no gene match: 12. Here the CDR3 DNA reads TGTGCCTGTGACCCTTCGTTGGGGGATACGCGAATCTCCTGGGACACCCGACAGATGTTTTTC. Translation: CACDPSLGDTRISWDTRQMFF.

CDR3 loop: CACELGAQLFF. The DNA for the CDR3 is TGTGCCTGTGAACTGGGGGCACAACTCTTCTTT. The chain joins TRDV2 to TRDJ2, with 7 nucleotides matching TRDD3. CDR3 length: 11 amino acids. Germline assignment: CDR1 GEAIGNYY and CDR2 EKD. V lost 4 bases, J lost 8 bases, and 0 bases stayed unmatched.

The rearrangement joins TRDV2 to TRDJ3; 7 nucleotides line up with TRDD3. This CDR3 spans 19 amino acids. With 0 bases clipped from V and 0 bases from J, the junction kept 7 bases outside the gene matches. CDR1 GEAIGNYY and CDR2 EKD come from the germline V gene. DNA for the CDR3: TGTGCCTGTGACACCAGTACTGGGGAATCCTCCTGGGACACCCGACAGATGTTTTTC. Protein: CACDTSTGESSWDTRQMFF.

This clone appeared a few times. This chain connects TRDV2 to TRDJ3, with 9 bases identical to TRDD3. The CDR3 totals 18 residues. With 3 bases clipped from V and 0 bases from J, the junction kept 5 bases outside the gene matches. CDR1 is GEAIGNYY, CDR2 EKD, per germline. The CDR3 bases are TGTGCCTGTGACGCCCTGGGGGATTTCTCCTGGGACACCCGACAGATGTTTTTC. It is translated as CACDALGDFSWDTRQMFF.

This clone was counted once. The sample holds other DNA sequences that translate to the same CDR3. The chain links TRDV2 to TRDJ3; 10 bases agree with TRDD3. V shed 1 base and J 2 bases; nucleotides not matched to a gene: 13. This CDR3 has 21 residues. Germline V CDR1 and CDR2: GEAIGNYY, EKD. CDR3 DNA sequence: TGTGCCTGTGACACTCCCTTTGTGGTGGGGGATACAACCTGGGACACCCGACAGATGTTTTTC. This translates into CACDTPFVVGDTTWDTRQMFF.

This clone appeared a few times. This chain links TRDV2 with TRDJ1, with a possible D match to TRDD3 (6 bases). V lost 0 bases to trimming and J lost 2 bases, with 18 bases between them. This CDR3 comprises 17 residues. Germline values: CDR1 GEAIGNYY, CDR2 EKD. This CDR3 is CACDTVVGDRKTDKLIF. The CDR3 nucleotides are TGTGCCTGTGACACCGTCGTCGGGGATCGAAAAACCGATAAACTCATCTTT.

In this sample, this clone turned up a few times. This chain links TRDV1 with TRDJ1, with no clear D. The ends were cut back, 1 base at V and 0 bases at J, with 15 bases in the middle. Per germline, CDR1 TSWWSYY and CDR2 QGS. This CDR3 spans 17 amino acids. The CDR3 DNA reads TGTGCTCTTGGGGAACCGATAGAACCGAGATACACCGATAAACTCATCTTT. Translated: CALGEPIEPRYTDKLIF.

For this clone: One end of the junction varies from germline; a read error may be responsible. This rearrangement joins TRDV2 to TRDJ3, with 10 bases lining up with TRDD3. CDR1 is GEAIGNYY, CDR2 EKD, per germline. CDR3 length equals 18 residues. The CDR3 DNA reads TGTGCCTGTGACACGGGGGATACGCGCTCCTGGTACACCCGACAGATGTTTTTC. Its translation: CACDTGDTRSWYTRQMFF.